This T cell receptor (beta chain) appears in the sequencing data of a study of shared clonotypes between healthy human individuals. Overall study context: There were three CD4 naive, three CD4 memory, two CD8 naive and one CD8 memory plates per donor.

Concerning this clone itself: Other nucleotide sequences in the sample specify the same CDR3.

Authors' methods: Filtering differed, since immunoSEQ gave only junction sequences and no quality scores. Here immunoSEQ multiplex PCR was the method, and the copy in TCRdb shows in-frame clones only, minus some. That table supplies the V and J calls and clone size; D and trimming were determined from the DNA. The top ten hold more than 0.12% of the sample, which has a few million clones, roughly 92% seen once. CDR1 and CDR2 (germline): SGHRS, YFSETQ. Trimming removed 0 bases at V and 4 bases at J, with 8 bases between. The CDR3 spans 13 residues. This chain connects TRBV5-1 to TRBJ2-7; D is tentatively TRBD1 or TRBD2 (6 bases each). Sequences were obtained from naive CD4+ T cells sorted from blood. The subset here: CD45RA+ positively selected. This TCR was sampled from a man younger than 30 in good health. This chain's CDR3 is CASSLVGGYEQYF. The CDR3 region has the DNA TGCGCCAGCAGCTTGGTAGGGGGGTACGAGCAGTACTTC.